A selection of T cell receptor beta chains follows, all from one sample in a study of glioma-infiltrating T cells. One entry per CDR3 protein, called by TCRdb with MiXCR from the multiplex PCR reads. The profile shows under 130,000 distinct CDR3 sequences, around 28% of them singletons. Sequencing used glioma tissue, nonneoplastic brain tissue, or PBMCs (not recorded which). Receptors originate from a human donor with low-grade glioma or glioblastoma, undergoing nonglioma brain surgery, or in good health (not recorded which). Each CDR3 is given with its conserved first and last residue. The D gene is left open where the match is weak. Clone size is given for some rows only: seen once, a few or many times, or a class if the clone is expanded.

v_call,j_call,clone_size,d_call,cdr3_nt,cdr3_aa
TRBV27,TRBJ2-7,.,.,TGTGCCAGCAGTTTAAGACAGAGCTCCTACGAGCAGTACTTC,CASSLRQSSYEQYF
TRBV28,TRBJ2-7,many,.,TGTGCCAGCACCAAAGTAGCCCCCTACGAGCAGTACTTC,CASTKVAPYEQYF
TRBV12-3/TRBV12-4,TRBJ1-2,many,.,TGTGCCAGCACTCTCTCAGCAGGGTACTATGGCTACACCTTC,CASTLSAGYYGYTF
TRBV14,TRBJ1-1,many,.,TGTGCCAGCAGCCAAGAGGCCTACACTGAAGCTTTCTTT,CASSQEAYTEAFF
TRBV9,TRBJ2-3,.,.,TGTGCCAGCAGTGAAGGCGGCCCCACAGATACGCAGTATTTT,CASSEGGPTDTQYF
TRBV2,TRBJ2-5,.,TRBD2,TGTGCCAGCAGTGTAATACCAGCGGGGGGGCCGGAGACCCAGTACTTC,CASSVIPAGGPETQYF
TRBV19,TRBJ1-3,few,.,TGTGCCAGTAGTATCACAGACTCTGGAAACACCATATATTTT,CASSITDSGNTIYF
TRBV29-1,TRBJ2-7,.,TRBD1,TGCAGCGGTGGGACCGGGACAGGCAACGAGCAGTACTTC,CSGGTGTGNEQYF
TRBV3-1,TRBJ2-7,few,.,TGTGCCAGCAGCCTCGCCCCTTATGCCTCCTACGAGCAGTACTTC,CASSLAPYASYEQYF
TRBV29-1,TRBJ1-3,.,.,TGCAGCGTTGGGGGTTTAGGCTCTGGAAACACCATATATTTT,CSVGGLGSGNTIYF
TRBV27,TRBJ2-3,.,TRBD1,TGTGCCGGTAGTTTATACGGGACAGGGTACACAGATACGCAGTATTTT,CAGSLYGTGYTDTQYF
TRBV7-9,TRBJ1-1,few,.,TGTGCCAGCAGCCCTACTCAGAACACTGAAGCTTTCTTT,CASSPTQNTEAFF
TRBV6-2/TRBV6-3,TRBJ1-2,many,TRBD1,TGTGCCAGCAGTTACTGGGGACAGTACACCTATGGCTACACCTTC,CASSYWGQYTYGYTF
TRBV6-2/TRBV6-3,TRBJ1-2,many,.,TGTGCCAGCAGCAGGACAGCCAACTATGGCTACACCTTC,CASSRTANYGYTF
TRBV27,TRBJ2-1,many,.,TGTGCCAGCAGTTTGCCCCCAGGGGGGGTATACAATGAGCAGTTCTTC,CASSLPPGGVYNEQFF
TRBV7-3,TRBJ1-3,.,.,TGTGCCAGCAGCTTCCCCGAGTCTGGAAACACCATATATTTT,CASSFPESGNTIYF
TRBV4-1,TRBJ1-1,few,.,TGCGCCAGCAGCCCTCCAGGGAGTTTGAACACTGAAGCTTTCTTT,CASSPPGSLNTEAFF
TRBV19,TRBJ2-3,.,.,TGTGCCAGTAGTATAACGCACACCCGGAGCACAGATACGCAGTATTTT,CASSITHTRSTDTQYF
TRBV20-1,TRBJ1-1,many,.,TGCAGTGCTAGAGATAGAGACAGCCAAGCTTTCTTT,CSARDRDSQAFF
TRBV3-1,TRBJ1-1,.,.,TGTGCCAGCAGCATTACAGTGAACACTGAAGCTTTCTTT,CASSITVNTEAFF